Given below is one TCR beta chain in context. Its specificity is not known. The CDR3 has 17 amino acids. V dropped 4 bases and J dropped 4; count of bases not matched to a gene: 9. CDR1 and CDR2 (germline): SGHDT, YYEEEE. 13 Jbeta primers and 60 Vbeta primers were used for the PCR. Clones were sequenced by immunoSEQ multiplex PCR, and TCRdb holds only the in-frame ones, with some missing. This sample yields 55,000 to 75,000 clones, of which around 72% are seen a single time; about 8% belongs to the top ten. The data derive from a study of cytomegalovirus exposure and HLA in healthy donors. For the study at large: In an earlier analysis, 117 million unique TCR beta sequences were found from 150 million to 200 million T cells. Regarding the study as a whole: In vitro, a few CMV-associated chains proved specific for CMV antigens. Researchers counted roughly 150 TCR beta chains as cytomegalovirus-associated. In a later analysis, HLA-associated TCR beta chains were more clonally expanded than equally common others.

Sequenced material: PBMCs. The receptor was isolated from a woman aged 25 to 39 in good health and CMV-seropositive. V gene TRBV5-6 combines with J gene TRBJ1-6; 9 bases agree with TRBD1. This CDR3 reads CASSAGDRAVYNSPLHF. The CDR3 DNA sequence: TGTGCCAGCAGCGCGGGGGACAGGGCCGTATATAATTCACCCCTCCACTTT.